This TCR beta chain appears in the sequencing data of a study of T-cell reconstitution after alpha-beta-depleted transplantation in children. Whole-study findings and limits: T-cell numbers and diversity, one year after transplant, stemmed largely from T cells that were newly produced.

CDR1 is KGHDR, CDR2 SFDVKD, per germline. The V and J ends lost 0 bases and 7 bases, in that order; junction bases with no gene match: 10. The CDR3 loop spans 17 amino acids. On this clonotype: Its target is unknown.

Unique molecular identifiers tagged the TCRbeta library. Via MiXCR, TCRdb re-called the PCR reads, giving one row per CDR3 protein. The sample holds 250,000 to 350,000 distinct CDR3 sequences, about a quarter seen once. This chain connects TRBV24-1 to TRBJ2-1, with 8 bases that match TRBD2. The source is a male patient younger than 18 who had a stem cell transplant for acute lymphoblastic leukemia, so the T cells may come from the graft donor. Sequencing was performed on PBMCs, mostly from graft donor cells, taken 180 days after TCRalphabeta/CD19-depleted stem cell transplant. As DNA, the CDR3 is TGTGCCACCAGTGATTTGCCCGGGACTAGAGGTAGGAATGAGCAGTTCTTC. This translates into CATSDLPGTRGRNEQFF.